These 23 T cell receptor beta chains were all obtained from the same sample, sequenced in a study of T cells in Graves' hyperthyroidism and ophthalmopathy. Amplification of TCR beta CDR3 regions was performed using RNA transcripts as template. TCR CDR3 regions were first amplified by RT-PCR with HTBI primers. One entry per CDR3 protein, called by TCRdb with MiXCR from the multiplex PCR reads. Of some 420,000 distinct CDR3 sequences in the sample, roughly 13% were seen once. The sample consisted of blood. Every receptor here comes from a young woman with Graves' hyperthyroidism.

The CDR3 bases are TGTGCCAGCAGCTTGGGGGTGGGACAGGGGTACACTGAAGCTTTCTTT. It codes for CASSLGVGQGYTEAFF. The rearrangement links TRBV5-5 to TRBJ1-1; 10 nucleotides align to TRBD1. The trim removed 0 bases at V and 3 bases at J, leaving 5 bases unmatched. The CDR3 consists of 16 residues. Germline lookup yields CDR1 SGHKS and CDR2 YYEKEE (reference sequence).

The sample holds a few counts of this clonotype. The rearrangement links TRBV5-1 to TRBJ2-1; 8 positions match TRBD2. The V segment lost 2 bases and the J segment 5 bases; nucleotides outside the gene matches: 12. CDR1 is SGHRS and CDR2 is YFSETQ in the germline V gene. The CDR3 consists of 17 residues. This CDR3 reads CASSFPAGGINDNEQFF. The CDR3 nucleotides are TGCGCCAGCAGCTTCCCCGCGGGAGGAATAAATGACAATGAGCAGTTCTTC.

This clonotype was observed at least ten times. This sequence joins TRBV27 and TRBJ2-1, with D possibly called TRBD1 or TRBD2 (5 bases each). With 3 bases removed from V and 4 bases from J, the gap between germline ends came to 10 bases. The CDR3 is made up of 14 amino acids. CDR1 MNHEY and CDR2 SMNVEV come from the germline V gene (reference sequence). The CDR3 is CASSFGTPYNEQFF. The CDR3 coding sequence is TGTGCCAGCAGTTTCGGGACGCCTTACAATGAGCAGTTCTTC.

The CDR3 loop reads CATMDRASNQPQHF. The DNA for the CDR3 is TGTGCCACGATGGACAGGGCTAGCAATCAGCCCCAGCATTTT. The chain is built from TRBV19 and TRBJ1-5, with 8 bases fitting TRBD1. Trimming took 10 bases from V and 0 from J; bases not matched to a gene: 5. The CDR3 is 14 amino acids. The germline V gene encodes CDR1 LNHDA and CDR2 SQIVND (reference sequence).

The sample holds many counts of this clonotype. The chain combines TRBV12-3 or TRBV12-4 with TRBJ2-1, with D possibly TRBD1 on 6 matching bases. This CDR3 has 12 residues. Trimming shortened V by 5 bases and J by 7 bases, and 9 bases separated the two germline ends. This CDR3 is CASSPQGNEQFF. The CDR3 nucleotides read TGTGCCAGCAGTCCACAGGGAAATGAGCAGTTCTTC.

Only a few counts were recorded for this clonotype. This sequence joins TRBV6-2 or TRBV6-3 and TRBJ2-2; 8 bases agree with TRBD2. This CDR3 region has 16 residues. Germline-derived CDR1 and CDR2 are MNHEY and SVGEGT. J lost 4 bases, V lost 10 bases, and 14 bases had no gene match. As DNA, the CDR3 is TGTGCCACAAGAGGGGCTAGCGGGTGGGTCACCGGGGAGCTGTTTTTT. Encoded protein: CATRGASGWVTGELFF.

In its sample, this clonotype was seen many times. The CDR3 loop reads CSARDPRPDTQYF. The CDR3 region has the DNA TGCAGTGCTAGAGACCCCCGGCCAGATACGCAGTATTTT. The chain couples TRBV20-1 to TRBJ2-3; no definite D call. The V gene lost 0 bases and the J gene lost 4 bases, with 8 bases spanning the gap. This CDR3 contains 13 residues. Germline V lookup: CDR1 DFQATT, CDR2 SNEGSKA (reference sequence).

This clonotype appeared many times. The chain combines TRBV3-1 with TRBJ2-3; D not certain. V was pared by 4 bases and J by 4 bases, with 15 bases between. Germline V CDR1 and CDR2: LGHDT, YNNKEL (reference sequence). This CDR3 has 15 residues. CDR3 DNA: TGTGCCAGCAGCCTCAGGTCGCGGAAGTCAGATACGCAGTATTTT. Translating it yields CASSLRSRKSDTQYF.

This clonotype was observed many times. This chain uses TRBV27 with TRBJ2-7, with D unclear. CDR3 length equals 11 residues. The germline gives CDR1 MNHEY, CDR2 SMNVEV (reference sequence). Trimming cost V 4 bases and J 7 bases, with 8 bases left between them. CDR3 DNA: TGTGCCAGCAGTTCATATAGTGAGCAGTACTTC. Amino acid sequence: CASSSYSEQYF.

The chain is built from TRBV3-1 and TRBJ2-3; 13 bases are shared with TRBD2. CDR1 is LGHDT, CDR2 YNNKEL, per germline (reference sequence). V gave up 1 base and J gave up 7 bases; unmatched junction bases: 11. CDR3 length: 18 residues. DNA of the CDR3: TGTGCCAGCAGCCAAGCCCTGGGACTAGCGGGAACGGTAAATACGCAGTATTTT. This translates into CASSQALGLAGTVNTQYF.

In its sample, this clonotype was seen once. A much larger clone differs from this one at a single base, so this may be a read error. The chain is built from TRBV3-1 and TRBJ1-1; 7 bases align to TRBD1. The germline CDR1 and CDR2 sequences are LGHDT and YNNKEL (reference sequence). The CDR3 runs to 14 residues. Trimming removed 8 bases from V and 5 bases from J; junction bases left unmatched: 11. CDR3 coding DNA: TGTGCCAGCGGATGGACAGGCTTGTGGACTGAAGCTTTCTTT. It codes for CASGWTGLWTEAFF.

V gene TRBV11-3 combines with J gene TRBJ2-7; possibly TRBD2 for D (6 bases). Trimming took off 5 bases at V and 7 bases at J, with 27 bases between the two ends. From germline, CDR1 is SGHNT and CDR2 YENEEA. The length of the CDR3 is 17 residues. The chain's CDR3 is CASSPRGPGGGPDEQYF. CDR3 nucleotides: TGTGCCAGCAGCCCGCGGGGCCCGGGCGGAGGGCCCGATGAGCAGTACTTC.

This clonotype has at least ten counts. J is TRBJ2-7 and V is TRBV30; D may be TRBD1 (7 bases). CDR3 size: 15 residues. The V gene's germline CDR1 is GTSNPN and CDR2 SVGIG (reference sequence). V was pared by 1 base and J by 2 bases, with 15 bases between. CDR3 amino acids: CAWSGPGGTTYEQYF. DNA of the CDR3: TGTGCCTGGAGTGGGCCAGGGGGGACAACCTACGAGCAGTACTTC. The variable domain in full, completed from reference TRBV30 and TRBJ2-7, reads SQTIHQWPATLVQPVGSPLSLECTVEGTSNPNLYWYRQAAGRGLQLLFYSVGIGQISSEVPQNLSASRPQDRQFILSSKKLLLSDSGFYLCAWSGPGGTTYEQYFGPGTRLTVT.

This clonotype showed up many times. The chain uses TRBV5-6 and TRBJ2-5; no clear D gene. The CDR3 runs 13 residues. The V gene lost 1 base and the J gene lost 3 bases, with 7 bases spanning the gap. Germline CDR1 and CDR2: SGHDT and YYEEEE. The CDR3 DNA is TGTGCCAGCAGCTTGTTAGCCAAAGAGACCCAGTACTTC. Translating gives CASSLLAKETQYF.

This clonotype was counted ten times or more. The chain carries TRBV27 and TRBJ2-7, with 7 positions matching TRBD2. This CDR3 contains 14 residues. After removal of 3 bases from V and 2 bases from J, the junction contained 4 bases not matched to a gene. CDR1 is MNHEY, CDR2 SMNVEV, per germline (reference sequence). CDR3 DNA sequence: TGTGCCAGCAGTTTTACGGGGAGGGCCTACGAGCAGTACTTC. This gives the protein CASSFTGRAYEQYF.

This clonotype occurred many times. V and J are TRBV11-2 and TRBJ2-5, with D perhaps matching TRBD2 (7 bases). This CDR3 has 18 residues. The germline V and J ends were trimmed by 5 bases and 3 bases, with 25 bases remaining between them. CDR1 and CDR2 (germline): SGHAT, FQNNGV. The CDR3 nucleotides are TGTGCCAGCAGCCTAGGGGGGATCTATGGGAGGGGTGAAGAGACCCAGTACTTC. Protein: CASSLGGIYGRGEETQYF. Full variable domain (rest looked up from reference TRBV11-2 and TRBJ2-5): EAGVAQSPRYKIIEKRQSVAFWCNPISGHATLYWYQQILGQGPKLLIQFQNNGVVDDSQLPKDRFSAERLKGVDSTLKIQPAKLEDSAVYLCASSLGGIYGRGEETQYFGPGTRLLVL.

This clonotype showed up many times. V is TRBV30 and J is TRBJ2-4; D is uncertain. The CDR3 is 13 residues long. Trimming removed 5 bases from V and 2 bases from J, with 10 bases in between. Germline V gene lookup returns CDR1 GTSNPN and CDR2 SVGIG (reference sequence). The CDR3 sequence: CAWAGSPKNIQYF. The CDR3 coding sequence is TGTGCCTGGGCCGGGTCGCCCAAAAACATTCAGTACTTC.

This clonotype was observed a handful of times. The genes are TRBV7-3 and TRBJ2-3, with 7 bases that match TRBD1. V was pared by 5 bases and J by 0 bases, with 11 bases of the junction left unmatched. The CDR3 spans 17 residues. Germline V gene lookup returns CDR1 SGHTA and CDR2 FQGTGA. The CDR3 protein is CASSPQGGRSSTDTQYF. The CDR3, as DNA: TGTGCCAGCAGCCCTCAAGGGGGCCGGTCTAGCACAGATACGCAGTATTTT.

The V call is TRBV7-9, the J call TRBJ2-3; 7 bases fit TRBD2. V lost 1 base to trimming and J lost 2 bases; unmatched junction nucleotides: 6. Germline values: CDR1 SEHNR, CDR2 FQNEAQ (reference sequence). This CDR3 is 16 amino acids long. The CDR3 region is CASSLDASGTTDTQYF. The CDR3 nucleotides are TGTGCCAGCAGCTTAGATGCTAGCGGAACCACAGATACGCAGTATTTT.

This clonotype was detected a few times. This sequence joins TRBV5-1 and TRBJ2-7, with 7 nucleotides matching TRBD1. The CDR3 covers 14 residues. V trimming: 4 bases; J trimming: 2 bases; junction bases outside the gene matches: 6. Germline V gene sequence: CDR1 SGHRS, CDR2 YFSETQ. The CDR3 sequence: CASSETGTTYEQYF. CDR3 DNA sequence: TGCGCCAGCAGCGAGACAGGGACCACCTACGAGCAGTACTTC.

This clonotype was detected ten times or more. The chain links TRBV20-1 to TRBJ2-5; no clear D. Trimming took off 3 bases at V and 4 bases at J, with 9 bases between the two ends. The CDR3 runs 12 residues. The germline gives CDR1 DFQATT, CDR2 SNEGSKA (reference sequence). CDR3 loop: CSASLRPETQYF. The CDR3 DNA reads TGCAGTGCTAGCCTAAGACCAGAGACCCAGTACTTC.

This clonotype came up a few times. The rearrangement joins TRBV9 to TRBJ1-1; TRBD1 aligns across 10 bases. The CDR3 covers 15 residues. Germline CDR1 is SGDLS and CDR2 is YYNGEE. V gave up 0 bases and J gave up 10 bases; unmatched junction bases: 9. In DNA form, the CDR3 reads TGTGCCAGCAGCGTAGACGGGACAGGGGTATCAACAGCTTTCTTT. Encoded protein: CASSVDGTGVSTAFF.

This clonotype was counted once. A much larger clone is a single base away; this may be a read error. The V gene is TRBV2, the J gene TRBJ2-2; D possibly corresponds to TRBD2 (6 bases). The CDR3 runs 14 residues. The ends were cut back, 7 bases at V and 3 bases at J, with 12 bases in the middle. CDR1 and CDR2 from the germline V gene are SNHLY and FYNNEI. The CDR3 nucleotides read TGTGCCAGCAACCCTGTAGCGGACACCGGGGAGCTGTTTTTT. The encoded protein is CASNPVADTGELFF.